This TCR beta chain is from a study of blood T cell repertoires in COVID-19. Sequencing used immunoSEQ multiplex PCR; TCRdb keeps in-frame clones, though not all of them. The sample includes about 220,000 clones, 85% to 90% of them seen just once. The V gene's germline CDR1 is LGHDT and CDR2 YNNKEL (reference sequence). The CDR3 has 16 amino acids. V lost 3 bases to trimming and J lost 0 bases; unmatched junction nucleotides: 7. This sequence joins TRBV3-1 (or the pseudogene TRBV3-2) and TRBJ1-2, with 7 bases identical to TRBD1. This receptor was identified in a woman in her 50s with acute COVID-19. The specimen was PBMCs or T cells enriched from blood (not recorded which). CDR3 sequence (DNA): TGTGCCAGCAGCCATCACCGGGACAGAGCTAACTATGGCTACACCTTC. Translating gives CASSHHRDRANYGYTF.